Presented here are 18 T cell receptor beta chains from one specimen sequenced in a study of blood T cell repertoires in COVID-19. TCRdb keeps only in-frame clones here, not all; method: immunoSEQ multiplex PCR. The sample contains hundreds of thousands of clones, about nine tenths of which appear only once. Sequenced material: peripheral blood. These receptors came from a man older than 75 with acute or convalescent COVID-19.

The chain combines TRBV7-9 with TRBJ2-1; TRBD2 agrees at 12 bases. This CDR3 has 18 residues. The germline V gene encodes CDR1 SEHNR and CDR2 FQNEAQ (reference sequence). The V and J ends lost 1 base and 4 bases, in that order; junction bases with no gene match: 8. In nucleotides, the CDR3 is TGTGCCAGCAGCTTAGGACTAGCGGGAGTTGGGGTTTACAATGAGCAGTTCTTC. Its translation: CASSLGLAGVGVYNEQFF.

Details on this clone: An end of the junction does not agree with germline; a read error may underlie this. This sequence joins TRBV18 and TRBJ1-2; D not certain. This CDR3 has 17 amino acids. Looked up from germline, CDR1 is KGHSH and CDR2 is LQKENI. This chain's CDR3 is CASSPLSTPRSGPTLPF. The CDR3 nucleotides are TGTGCCAGCTCACCACTAAGTACCCCGAGAAGTGGGCCTACTCTCCCCTTC.

Remarks on this clone: Relative to the germline gene, one junction end is altered; a read error may explain this. V is TRBV20-1 and J is TRBJ1-4; perhaps TRBD1 as D (5 bases). The V gene's germline CDR1 is DFQATT and CDR2 SNEGSKA (reference sequence). This CDR3 is built from 8 residues. This chain's CDR3 is CSARRGGF. The CDR3 coding sequence is TGCAGTGCTAGGCGGGGGGGATTT.

The rearrangement uses TRBV14 and TRBJ1-1; D is undetermined. CDR1 is SGHDN, CDR2 FVKESK, per germline. The CDR3 runs 16 residues. The germline V and J ends were trimmed by 0 bases and 0 bases, with 11 bases remaining between them. The CDR3 sequence: CASSQDLGRLNTEAFF. The CDR3 DNA is TGTGCCAGCAGCCAAGATCTGGGCAGACTGAACACTGAAGCTTTCTTT.

The V gene is TRBV18, the J gene TRBJ2-1; 11 positions agree with TRBD2. Germline assignment: CDR1 KGHSH and CDR2 LQKENI. This CDR3 contains 16 residues. V lost 3 bases to trimming and J lost 8 bases; unmatched junction nucleotides: 9. The CDR3 bases are TGTGCCAGCTCACCGTTTAGCGGGAGGGCCCTCGATGAGCAGTTCTTC. Protein product: CASSPFSGRALDEQFF.

In this sample, this clone turned up a few times. The chain carries TRBV30 and TRBJ1-5, with 7 bases fitting TRBD1. This CDR3 has 15 amino acids. Germline V lookup: CDR1 GTSNPN, CDR2 SVGIG (reference sequence). J lost 1 base, V lost 3 bases, and 6 bases had no gene match. The CDR3 DNA sequence: TGTGCCTGGAGAACCTCAGGGGGGAGCAATCAGCCCCAGCATTTT. Translating it yields CAWRTSGGSNQPQHF.

The gene calls are TRBV14 and TRBJ2-1, with 7 nucleotides matching TRBD2. The CDR3 totals 15 residues. V trimming: 5 bases; J trimming: 2 bases; junction bases outside the gene matches: 6. The germline gives CDR1 SGHDN, CDR2 FVKESK. CDR3 protein: CASSGGRWAYNEQFF. In DNA form, the CDR3 reads TGTGCCAGCAGCGGCGGGAGATGGGCCTACAATGAGCAGTTCTTC.

This clone has only a few counts. J is TRBJ2-7 and V is TRBV5-1; 9 nucleotides align to TRBD2. The germline V gene encodes CDR1 SGHRS and CDR2 YFSETQ. CDR3 length: 15 amino acids. The V and J ends lost 0 bases and 1 base, in that order; junction bases with no gene match: 2. CDR3 sequence: CASSLVTSGSYEQYF. The CDR3 DNA is TGCGCCAGCAGCTTGGTTACTAGCGGGTCCTACGAGCAGTACTTC.

The V and J genes are TRBV7-9 and TRBJ2-1; weak D call: TRBD2 (5 bases). This CDR3 is built from 15 residues. Germline assignment: CDR1 SEHNR and CDR2 FQNEAQ (reference sequence). The V gene lost 0 bases and the J gene lost 7 bases, with 13 bases spanning the gap. CDR3 coding DNA: TGTGCCAGCAGCTTAGCTGCCTTAGCGCCGAATGAGCAGTTCTTC. Encoded protein: CASSLAALAPNEQFF. Full variable domain (outside the CDR3, taken from reference TRBV7-9 and TRBJ2-1): DTGVSQNPRHKITKRGQNVTFRCDPISEHNRLYWYRQTLGQGPEFLTYFQNEAQLEKSRLLSDRFSAERPKGSFSTLEIQRTEQGDSAMYLCASSLAALAPNEQFFGPGTRLTVL.

CDR3 sequence: CASSPRDSGRGTQYF. CDR3 DNA: TGCGCCAGCAGCCCGCGGGACTCGGGGAGAGGTACGCAGTATTTT. J is TRBJ2-3 and V is TRBV4-3; possibly TRBD2 for D (6 bases). V shed 4 bases and J shed 8 bases, with 19 bases lying between them. This CDR3 comprises 15 residues. Germline CDR1 and CDR2: LGHNA and YSLEER.

V is TRBV30 and J is TRBJ1-6, with D unclear. The germline CDR1 and CDR2 sequences are GTSNPN and SVGIG (reference sequence). The length of the CDR3 is 15 residues. V was cut by 0 bases and J by 6 bases, with 12 bases left in between. This CDR3 reads CAWSVLGEGNSPLHF. CDR3 in DNA: TGTGCCTGGAGTGTACTCGGGGAAGGTAATTCACCCCTCCACTTT.

V usage is TRBV7-6 and J usage is TRBJ1-4; D is unresolved. This CDR3 has 15 amino acids. Germline loops: CDR1 SGHVS, CDR2 FNYEAQ. V lost 4 bases to trimming and J lost 7 bases, with 16 bases between them. CDR3 nucleotide sequence: TGTGCCAGCAGCTCAAACGGGAGGGTTGGTGAAAAACTGTTTTTT. Residues: CASSSNGRVGEKLFF.

This clone was observed once. The chain is built from TRBV5-1 and TRBJ2-3, with D uncertain. The CDR3 extends over 13 amino acids. Germline values: CDR1 SGHRS, CDR2 YFSETQ. Trimming took 3 bases from V and 0 from J, leaving 5 bases between them. Here the CDR3 reads CASSSPSTDTQYF. The DNA for the CDR3 is TGCGCCAGCAGCTCCCCTAGCACAGATACGCAGTATTTT.

The genes are TRBV7-2 and TRBJ2-1, with D perhaps TRBD2 (6 bases). Deletions cut 5 bases from V and 3 bases from J, with 17 bases between. Germline lookup yields CDR1 SGHTA and CDR2 FQGNSA. The CDR3 runs 16 residues. For the CDR3, the DNA is TGTGCCAGCAGCACGCAGTCGGGGCGGGACTACAATGAGCAGTTCTTC. It codes for CASSTQSGRDYNEQFF.

The chain carries TRBV9 and TRBJ2-1, with 9 bases that match TRBD2. The ends lost 4 bases at V and 7 bases at J; junction bases unmatched: 6. Germline V gene data show CDR1 as SGDLS and CDR2 as YYNGEE. This CDR3 is built from 14 residues. The CDR3 sequence: CASSPSGLANEQFF. The DNA of the CDR3 is TGTGCCAGCAGCCCATCGGGACTAGCAAATGAGCAGTTCTTC.

V gene TRBV7-2 combines with J gene TRBJ1-1; D is perhaps TRBD1 (6 bases). V lost 5 bases, J lost 3 bases, and 19 bases lay in between. From germline, CDR1 is SGHTA and CDR2 FQGNSA. This CDR3 is built from 16 residues. CDR3 sequence reads: CASSPWAGESYTEAFF. The CDR3 DNA sequence: TGTGCCAGCAGCCCCTGGGCAGGGGAGTCGTACACTGAAGCTTTCTTT. The variable domain in full, with the rest retrieved from reference TRBV7-2 and TRBJ1-1, is GAGVSQSPSNKVTEKGKDVELRCDPISGHTALYWYRQSLGQGLEFLIYFQGNSAPDKSGLPSDRFSAERTGGSVSTLTIQRTQQEDSAVYLCASSPWAGESYTEAFFGQGTRLTVV.

The count of this clone is one. The genes are TRBV24-1 and TRBJ1-2; D might be TRBD1 (5 bases). The CDR3 totals 14 residues. Germline V gene lookup returns CDR1 KGHDR and CDR2 SFDVKD. Trimming shortened V by 4 bases and J by 8 bases, and 16 bases separated the two germline ends. The CDR3 loop is CATSDPGTGRGYTF. The CDR3 nucleotides are TGTGCCACCAGTGACCCCGGGACCGGGAGAGGCTACACCTTC.

The V gene is TRBV19, the J gene TRBJ1-2; no firm D call. Trimming shortened V by 7 bases and J by 4 bases, and 13 bases separated the two germline ends. This CDR3 is built from 13 residues. Germline-derived CDR1 and CDR2 are LNHDA and SQIVND (reference sequence). The CDR3 region has the DNA TGTGCCAGTAACCGGGGTTTGGGCTATGGCTACACCTTC. Protein sequence: CASNRGLGYGYTF.